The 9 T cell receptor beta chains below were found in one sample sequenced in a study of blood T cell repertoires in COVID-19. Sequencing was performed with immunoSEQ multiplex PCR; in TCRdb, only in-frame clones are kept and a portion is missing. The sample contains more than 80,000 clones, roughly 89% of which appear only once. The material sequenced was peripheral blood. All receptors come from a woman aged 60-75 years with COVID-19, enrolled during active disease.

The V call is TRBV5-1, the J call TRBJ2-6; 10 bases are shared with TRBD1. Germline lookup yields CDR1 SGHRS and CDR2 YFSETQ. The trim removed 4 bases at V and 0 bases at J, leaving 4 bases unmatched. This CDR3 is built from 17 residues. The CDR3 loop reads CASSRQGASSGANVLTF. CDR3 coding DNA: TGCGCCAGCAGCAGACAGGGGGCGAGCTCTGGGGCCAACGTCCTGACTTTC.

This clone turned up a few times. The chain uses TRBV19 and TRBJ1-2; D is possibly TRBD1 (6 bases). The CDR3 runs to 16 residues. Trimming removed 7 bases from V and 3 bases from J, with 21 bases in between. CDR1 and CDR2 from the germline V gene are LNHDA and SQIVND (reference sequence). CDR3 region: CASNVPRQGMHYGYTF. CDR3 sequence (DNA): TGTGCCAGTAACGTTCCACGGCAGGGGATGCACTATGGCTACACCTTC. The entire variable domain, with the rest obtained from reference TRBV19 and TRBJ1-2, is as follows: DGGITQSPKYLFRKEGQNVTLSCEQNLNHDAMYWYRQDPGQGLRLIYYSQIVNDFQKGDIAEGYSVSREKKESFPLTVTSAQKNPTAFYLCASNVPRQGMHYGYTFGSGTRLTVV.

As DNA, the CDR3 is TGTGCCAGCAGTGAAGGAGGGGGGGTTTATGGCTACACCTTC. Encoded protein: CASSEGGGVYGYTF. The V and J genes are TRBV25-1 and TRBJ1-2, with a weak D call TRBD1 (6 bases). V was cut by 2 bases and J by 5 bases, with 12 bases left in between. CDR3 length: 14 residues. CDR1 is MGHDK and CDR2 is SYGVNS in the germline V gene.

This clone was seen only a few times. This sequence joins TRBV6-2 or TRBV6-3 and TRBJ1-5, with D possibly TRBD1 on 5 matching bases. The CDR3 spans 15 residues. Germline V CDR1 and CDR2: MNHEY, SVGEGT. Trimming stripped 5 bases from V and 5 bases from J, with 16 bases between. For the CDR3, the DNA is TGTGCCAGCAGTACCCCGTCGGCAGGGTATCAGCCCCAGCATTTT. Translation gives CASSTPSAGYQPQHF.

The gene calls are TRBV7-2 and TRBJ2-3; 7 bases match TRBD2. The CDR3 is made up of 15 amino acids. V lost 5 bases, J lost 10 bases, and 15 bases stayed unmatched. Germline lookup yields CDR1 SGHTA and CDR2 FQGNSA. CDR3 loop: CASSPRRGLGRAQYF. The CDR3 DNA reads TGTGCCAGCAGCCCCCGAAGGGGCCTAGGGAGGGCGCAGTATTTT.

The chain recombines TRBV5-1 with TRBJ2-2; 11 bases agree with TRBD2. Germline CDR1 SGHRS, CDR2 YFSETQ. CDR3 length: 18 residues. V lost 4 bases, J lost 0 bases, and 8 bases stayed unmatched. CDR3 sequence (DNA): TGCGCCAGCAGCACCATGACTAGCGGGAACTCGAACACCGGGGAGCTGTTTTTT. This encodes CASSTMTSGNSNTGELFF.

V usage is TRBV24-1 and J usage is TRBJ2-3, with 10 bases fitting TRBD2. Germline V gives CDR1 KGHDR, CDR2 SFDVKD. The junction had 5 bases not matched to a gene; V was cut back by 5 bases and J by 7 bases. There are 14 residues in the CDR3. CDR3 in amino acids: CATSASGSPNTQYF. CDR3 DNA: TGTGCCACCAGTGCTAGCGGGAGCCCCAATACGCAGTATTTT.

In nucleotides, the CDR3 is TGTGCCAGTAGTATAGCTTCCGGTGGTGAAGCTTTCTTT. It translates to CASSIASGGEAFF. The J gene is TRBJ1-1, the V gene TRBV19; D is unclear. V lost 1 base to trimming and J lost 7 bases, with 10 bases between them. The germline gives CDR1 LNHDA, CDR2 SQIVND (reference sequence). This CDR3 has 13 residues.

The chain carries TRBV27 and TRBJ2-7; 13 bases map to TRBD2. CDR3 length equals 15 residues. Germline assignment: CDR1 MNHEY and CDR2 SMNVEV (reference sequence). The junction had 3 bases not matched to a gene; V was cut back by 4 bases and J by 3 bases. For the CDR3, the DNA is TGTGCCAGCAGTTCAAGACTAGCGGGGGGCTACGAGCAGTACTTC. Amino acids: CASSSRLAGGYEQYF.